These 15 T cell receptor beta chains were all obtained from the same sample, sequenced in a study of chemoradiotherapy in HPV16-positive cancers. Data came from immunoSEQ multiplex PCR; TCRdb stores just in-frame clones and leaves some out. The data contain about 12,000 clones, 72% of them seen just once; the ten biggest clones take up more than 7.5%. This material was collected from a patient who underwent chemoradiotherapy. The source of these receptors is a human donor with HPV-associated anogenital cancer.

The chain combines TRBV19 with TRBJ2-7; 7 positions match TRBD1. This CDR3 is 13 amino acids long. Germline loops: CDR1 LNHDA, CDR2 SQIVND (reference sequence). Losses at the gene ends were 4 bases for V and 5 bases for J; bases not matched to a gene: 5. In DNA, the CDR3 is TGTGCCAGTAGTACCGATGGACAGGACGAGCAGTACTTC. It encodes CASSTDGQDEQYF.

V is TRBV7-9 and J is TRBJ2-1; 8 bases line up with TRBD1. The junction had 4 bases not matched to a gene; V was cut back by 3 bases and J by 6 bases. The CDR3 length is 14 residues. CDR1 is SEHNR and CDR2 is FQNEAQ in the germline V gene (reference sequence). CDR3: CASSFGQGANEQFF. CDR3 sequence (DNA): TGTGCCAGCAGCTTCGGGCAGGGGGCCAATGAGCAGTTCTTC.

This CDR3 is CASSFAGGPLETQYF. CDR3 DNA: TGCGCCAGCAGCTTCGCGGGAGGGCCGCTAGAGACCCAGTACTTC. The rearrangement joins TRBV5-1 to TRBJ2-5, with 9 nucleotides matching TRBD2. Per germline, CDR1 SGHRS and CDR2 YFSETQ. The CDR3 contains 15 residues. V shed 2 bases and J 4 bases; nucleotides not matched to a gene: 6. The full variable domain, in which reference TRBV5-1 and TRBJ2-5 provide the parts outside the CDR3, is KAGVTQTPRYLIKTRGQQVTLSCSPISGHRSVSWYQQTPGQGLQFLFEYFSETQRNKGNFPGRFSGRQFSNSRSEMNVSTLELGDSALYLCASSFAGGPLETQYFGPGTRLLVL.

A single count supports this clone. The V gene is TRBV6-6, the J gene TRBJ2-2; D is perhaps TRBD1 (5 bases). This CDR3 is 12 amino acids long. Trimming removed 5 bases at V and 4 bases at J, with 5 bases between. Germline CDR1 MNHNY, CDR2 SVGAGI (reference sequence). CDR3 sequence (DNA): TGTGCCAGCAGTCAGGGCACCGGGGAGCTGTTTTTT. Its protein product is CASSQGTGELFF.

The J gene is TRBJ2-6, the V gene TRBV5-6; maybe TRBD2 (5 bases). Looked up from germline, CDR1 is SGHDT and CDR2 is YYEEEE. Trimming took off 0 bases at V and 2 bases at J, with 6 bases between the two ends. The CDR3 covers 15 residues. CDR3: CASSLAGAGANVLTF. CDR3 DNA: TGTGCCAGCAGCTTGGCCGGGGCTGGGGCCAACGTCCTGACTTTC.

This clone was observed a handful of times. The V gene is TRBV7-8, the J gene TRBJ2-3; 11 bases line up with TRBD2. Trimming at V came to 2 bases and at J to 0 bases, leaving 7 bases not matched to a gene. Germline CDR1 SGHVS, CDR2 FQNEAQ. The CDR3 loop spans 18 amino acids. In nucleotides, the CDR3 is TGTGCCAGCAGCTTACGGTCTAGCGGGAGGATCAGCACAGATACGCAGTATTTT. It yields the protein CASSLRSSGRISTDTQYF.

The chain employs TRBV20-1 and TRBJ2-1; D gene unclear. V dropped 2 bases and J dropped 9 bases, with 5 bases sitting between them. The germline CDR1 and CDR2 sequences are DFQATT and SNEGSKA (reference sequence). There are 10 residues in the CDR3. CDR3 sequence: CSARTAEQFF. The CDR3 coding sequence is TGCAGTGCTAGAACAGCTGAGCAGTTCTTC.

The rearrangement joins TRBV28 to TRBJ2-5; no clear D. CDR1 MDHEN and CDR2 SYDVKM come from the germline V gene. Trimming left V 6 bases short and J 4 bases short, with 15 bases between. This CDR3 has 14 residues. In DNA, the CDR3 is TGTGCCAGCAGATACGACGGGCTCAGAGAGACCCAGTACTTC. Translated: CASRYDGLRETQYF.

The chain has TRBV30 and TRBJ1-2; no clear D gene. The CDR3 has 13 amino acids. Per germline, CDR1 GTSNPN and CDR2 SVGIG (reference sequence). V lost 0 bases and J lost 8, with 13 bases in between. CDR3 protein: CAWSVLGNGGYTF. DNA for the CDR3: TGTGCCTGGAGTGTATTGGGGAATGGGGGCTACACCTTC. Full variable domain (remainder filled in from reference TRBV30 and TRBJ1-2): SQTIHQWPATLVQPVGSPLSLECTVEGTSNPNLYWYRQAAGRGLQLLFYSVGIGQISSEVPQNLSASRPQDRQFILSSKKLLLSDSGFYLCAWSVLGNGGYTFGSGTRLTVV.

This clone has only one observation. The chain uses TRBV6-1 and TRBJ1-5; TRBD1 is a possible D gene (5 bases). V was clipped by 9 bases and J by 6 bases, with 15 bases between them. CDR3 length: 13 residues. Germline CDR1 is MNHNS and CDR2 is SASEGT. Here the CDR3 reads CARPGLRTQPQHF. In DNA, the CDR3 is TGTGCCAGACCGGGACTGAGGACTCAGCCCCAGCATTTT.

The genes are TRBV10-3 and TRBJ2-7; TRBD2 might be the D (6 bases). Trimming removed 6 bases from V and 3 bases from J, with 9 bases in between. Germline V CDR1 and CDR2: ENHRY, SYGVKD. This CDR3 region has 12 residues. The CDR3 loop is CAISGSNYEQYF. For the CDR3, the DNA is TGTGCCATCAGCGGGAGTAACTACGAGCAGTACTTC.

The gene calls are TRBV6-6 and TRBJ2-7; tentative D call: TRBD2 (5 bases). Germline values: CDR1 MNHNY, CDR2 SVGAGI (reference sequence). Trimming pared 0 bases from V and 2 bases from J, leaving 11 bases between. CDR3 size: 15 residues. CDR3 coding DNA: TGTGCCAGCAGTTACTCTTCCGGAGGAACCTACGAGCAGTACTTC. Its protein product is CASSYSSGGTYEQYF.

This clone was seen just once. This sequence joins TRBV4-3 and TRBJ2-3, with TRBD2 identical over 7 bases. Germline-derived CDR1 and CDR2 are LGHNA and YSLEER. After removal of 5 bases from V and 1 base from J, the junction contained 3 bases not matched to a gene. The CDR3 runs 14 residues. CDR3 nucleotide sequence: TGCGCCAGCAGCGGGCTAGCGGGCACAGATACGCAGTATTTT. Its protein product is CASSGLAGTDTQYF.

This chain links TRBV27 with TRBJ2-1; either TRBD1 or TRBD2 may fit D (5 bases each). V was clipped by 0 bases and J by 2 bases, with 20 bases between them. Germline CDR1 MNHEY, CDR2 SMNVEV (reference sequence). The CDR3 is 19 amino acids. The CDR3 sequence is CASSLSVGWGTSTYNEQFF. DNA for the CDR3: TGTGCCAGCAGTTTATCAGTCGGGTGGGGGACCTCCACCTACAATGAGCAGTTCTTC.

V gene TRBV7-2 combines with J gene TRBJ2-2, with D uncertain. Per germline, CDR1 SGHTA and CDR2 FQGNSA. Trimming shortened V by 3 bases and J by 2 bases, and 7 bases separated the two germline ends. The CDR3 sequence is 14 residues long. The CDR3 reads CASSLVLNTGELFF. CDR3 nucleotides: TGTGCCAGCAGCTTGGTTCTCAACACCGGGGAGCTGTTTTTT.